This TCR beta chain was captured by sequencing in a study of blood T cells in healthy people across ages. A remark on this clonotype: Its specificity is not known.

Combining a sample-barcoded 5' primer with a J-beta primer mix, a second PCR ran for roughly 6 to 11 cycles. Researchers report that a template-switch adaptor with 12 random nucleotides tagged each cDNA molecule. Samples each returned at least 2.5 million CDR3-containing paired-end reads. TCRdb re-derived calls from the 5' RACE reads in MiXCR, one entry per CDR3 protein. The table includes more than 450,000 distinct CDR3 sequences, roughly a quarter detected once. V gave up 3 bases and J gave up 2 bases, with 14 bases separating them. Germline V gene lookup returns CDR1 GTSNPN and CDR2 SVGIG (reference sequence). This CDR3 is built from 14 residues. Broader study findings: From one million sequenced T cells, diversity estimates were lower bounds.

This sample was shared with a second study, whose subject was T cells of mothers and their children. This second study notes: Six or seven children and their three healthy Caucasian mothers were the donors.

The sample comprised blood. The receptor comes from a boy aged 2 to 10 in good health. V usage is TRBV30 and J usage is TRBJ2-7; possibly TRBD2 for D (6 bases). The CDR3: CAWSVGSGAYEQYF. The CDR3 DNA reads as TGTGCCTGGAGCGTAGGGTCGGGGGCCTACGAGCAGTACTTC.